This entry lists 17 T cell receptor beta chains sequenced from one sample in a study of neoadjuvant anti-PD-1 for oral cavity cancer. Only in-frame clones appear in the TCRdb table, and some are missing; sequencing was by immunoSEQ multiplex PCR. The table includes about 16,000 clones, more than 70% detected once. The sample in question was PBMCs, obtained before nivolumab (anti-PD-1) treatment. These TCRs come from a person between 40 and 79 years old with oral cavity squamous cell carcinoma.

V usage is TRBV10-1 and J usage is TRBJ2-2; the D gene is possibly TRBD1 (6 bases). The CDR3 spans 14 residues. The V end was cut by 5 bases, the J end by 5 bases, with 12 bases between. Germline CDR1 and CDR2: WNHNN and SYGVQD (reference sequence). The CDR3 sequence: CASSQTGRTGELFF. The CDR3 DNA sequence: TGCGCCAGCAGTCAAACAGGGCGGACCGGGGAGCTGTTTTTT.

This clone was seen once. V usage is TRBV6-1 and J usage is TRBJ1-1; D remains unclear. The germline V gene encodes CDR1 MNHNS and CDR2 SASEGT. This CDR3 has 13 amino acids. The V gene lost 7 bases and the J gene lost 1 base, with 10 bases spanning the gap. The CDR3 DNA sequence: TGTGCCAGCACTACCGCCTCGAACACTGAAGCTTTCTTT. Translation gives CASTTASNTEAFF.

This clone came up a few times. V gene TRBV6-1 combines with J gene TRBJ1-2; the match to TRBD1 covers 8 bases. Germline lookup yields CDR1 MNHNS and CDR2 SASEGT. This CDR3 contains 13 residues. Trimming removed 6 bases from V and 4 bases from J; junction bases left unmatched: 4. The CDR3 DNA reads TGTGCCAGCAGAATAGACAGGGGCTATGGCTACACCTTC. Amino acid sequence: CASRIDRGYGYTF.

This clone was detected only a few times. The rearrangement joins TRBV11-1 to TRBJ2-7; D call uncertain. The CDR3 has 15 residues. V lost 4 bases and J lost 3, with 16 bases in between. Germline V gives CDR1 SGHAT, CDR2 FQDESV (reference sequence). The CDR3 bases are TGTGCCAGCAGCTCCGGAACCATATGGGGCTACGAGCAGTACTTC. Protein sequence: CASSSGTIWGYEQYF.

V gene TRBV11-2 combines with J gene TRBJ2-1, with 9 bases aligning to TRBD1. This CDR3 contains 17 residues. Trimming at V came to 1 base and at J to 4 bases, leaving 8 bases not matched to a gene. Germline V lookup: CDR1 SGHAT, CDR2 FQNNGV. CDR3 nucleotides: TGTGCCAGCAGCTTAGTACCCGGACAGGGGTTATACAATGAGCAGTTCTTC. Encoded protein: CASSLVPGQGLYNEQFF.

This chain uses TRBV5-1 with TRBJ2-2; the match to TRBD2 covers 8 bases. The CDR3 has 15 residues. V shed 0 bases and J 6 bases; nucleotides not matched to a gene: 4. Looked up from germline, CDR1 is SGHRS and CDR2 is YFSETQ. CDR3 amino acids: CASSLETGLAGELFF. The CDR3 nucleotides are TGCGCCAGCAGCTTGGAAACGGGACTAGCCGGGGAGCTGTTTTTT.

V and J are TRBV27 and TRBJ2-1, with D possibly TRBD1 on 6 matching bases. The CDR3 has 15 amino acids. Trimming pared 5 bases from V and 5 bases from J, leaving 16 bases between. In germline, CDR1 is MNHEY, CDR2 SMNVEV (reference sequence). The CDR3 loop reads CASSAVRDTHNEQFF. The DNA for the CDR3 is TGTGCCAGCAGTGCCGTCCGGGACACCCACAATGAGCAGTTCTTC.

V usage is TRBV25-1 and J usage is TRBJ1-4, with a possible D match to TRBD1 (5 bases). The CDR3 consists of 15 residues. V was clipped by 1 base and J by 7 bases, with 13 bases between them. Germline V gives CDR1 MGHDK, CDR2 SYGVNS. As DNA, the CDR3 is TGTGCCAGCAGTGAATGGAGGGGAGATGGTGAAAAACTGTTTTTT. Its protein product is CASSEWRGDGEKLFF.

The chain combines TRBV15 with TRBJ2-7, with D perhaps matching TRBD1 or TRBD2 (5 bases each). The V gene's germline CDR1 is LNHNV and CDR2 YYDKDF (reference sequence). The CDR3 spans 14 residues. V dropped 0 bases and J dropped 2 bases, with 8 bases sitting between them. The CDR3 nucleotides read TGTGCCACCAGCAGAGAGCAGGGACCCTACGAGCAGTACTTC. It translates to CATSREQGPYEQYF.

V gene TRBV7-6 combines with J gene TRBJ2-7; D might be TRBD1 or TRBD2, each matching 7 bases. The V and J ends lost 4 bases and 6 bases respectively, with 19 bases between them. CDR3 length: 15 amino acids. Germline V gene sequence: CDR1 SGHVS, CDR2 FNYEAQ. The CDR3 DNA reads TGTGCCAGCAGCTCCCTCCGCGGCAGGGGGGGCGAGCAGTACTTC. Amino acid sequence: CASSSLRGRGGEQYF.

This chain links TRBV11-2 with TRBJ2-1; D is uncertain. The CDR3 sequence is 14 residues long. Trimming pared 3 bases from V and 8 bases from J, leaving 14 bases between. Germline V gene data show CDR1 as SGHAT and CDR2 as FQNNGV. The CDR3 here is CASSFPFRVHEQFF. As DNA, the CDR3 is TGTGCCAGCAGCTTCCCCTTTCGGGTCCATGAGCAGTTCTTC.

V is TRBV4-2 and J is TRBJ2-1, with 14 bases lining up with TRBD2. Germline CDR1 LGHNA, CDR2 YNFKEQ. After removal of 3 bases from V and 8 bases from J, the junction contained 0 bases not matched to a gene. This CDR3 has 14 residues. CDR3 in amino acids: CASSQGLAGDEQFF. CDR3 nucleotides: TGTGCCAGCAGCCAGGGACTAGCGGGAGATGAGCAGTTCTTC.

The chain combines TRBV7-2 with TRBJ2-1; D gene uncertain. Germline loops: CDR1 SGHTA, CDR2 FQGNSA. The CDR3 covers 13 residues. Trimming removed 3 bases at V and 4 bases at J, with 7 bases between. The CDR3 sequence is CASSFGKYNEQFF. CDR3 coding DNA: TGTGCCAGCAGCTTCGGCAAGTACAATGAGCAGTTCTTC.

The rearrangement joins TRBV4-1 to TRBJ2-6; unclear D gene. The CDR3 loop spans 18 amino acids. Per the germline V gene, CDR1 is MGHRA and CDR2 is YSYEKL. Trimming removed 0 bases at V and 4 bases at J, with 16 bases between. As DNA, the CDR3 is TGCGCCAGCAGCCAAGAGCGAGTTTTAGGGCGAGGGGCCAACGTCCTGACTTTC. It codes for CASSQERVLGRGANVLTF.

The rearrangement links TRBV4-1 to TRBJ1-5; TRBD1 is a possible D gene (5 bases). The length of the CDR3 is 15 residues. The V and J ends lost 1 base and 0 bases respectively, with 7 bases between them. The germline V gene has CDR1 MGHRA and CDR2 YSYEKL. CDR3 region: CASSQGDYSNQPQHF. The CDR3 DNA reads TGCGCCAGCAGCCAAGGGGACTATAGCAATCAGCCCCAGCATTTT.

CDR3 loop: CASSSRVGGTDTQYF. The CDR3 DNA follows: TGTGCCAGCAGTTCGCGGGTGGGGGGCACAGATACGCAGTATTTT. The rearrangement uses TRBV27 and TRBJ2-3, with D possibly being TRBD1 or TRBD2 (5 bases each). V was pared by 4 bases and J by 1 base, with 12 bases between. The CDR3 is 15 residues long. The germline V gene has CDR1 MNHEY and CDR2 SMNVEV (reference sequence).

The rearrangement joins TRBV4-1 to TRBJ1-5; 7 positions match TRBD1. After removal of 2 bases from V and 1 base from J, the junction contained 5 bases not matched to a gene. Germline CDR1 is MGHRA and CDR2 is YSYEKL. CDR3 length: 16 residues. Here the CDR3 reads CASSQYRGGSNQPQHF. In DNA, the CDR3 is TGCGCCAGCAGCCAATACAGGGGCGGGAGCAATCAGCCCCAGCATTTT.